This T cell receptor beta chain originates from a study of shared clonotypes between healthy human individuals. The unsorted PBMC sample used ten immunoSEQ deep assay plates. This table comes from immunoSEQ multiplex PCR, and its TCRdb copy is limited to in-frame clones, with some not included. The sample contains about 600,000 clones, around 76% of which appear only once. Germline CDR1 and CDR2: SEHNR and FQNEAQ (reference sequence). The V end was cut by 1 base, the J end by 8 bases, with 8 bases between. The CDR3 has 12 residues. Material: PBMCs. This TCR came from a woman between 40 and 55 years old in good health. Some clones in this sample may be carry-over from other donors' samples. The rearrangement links TRBV7-9 to TRBJ1-2; no clear D. CDR3 coding DNA: TGTGCCAGCAGCTTAGATGGGGTCGGCTACACCTTC. It translates to CASSLDGVGYTF.